This TCR beta chain derives from a study of cytomegalovirus exposure and HLA in healthy donors. Study-level results: Across donors, sequencing depth was assumed by presence/absence analyses to be roughly uniform. The productive fraction for most TCR beta V segments was about 87% or about 30% in an earlier analysis. There were 150 to 200 TCR beta chains listed as cytomegalovirus-associated. Among the sequence variants, a highly shared cluster was likely an artifact of sequencing.

The germline V and J ends were trimmed by 6 bases and 4 bases, with 9 bases remaining between them. Germline loops: CDR1 MNHEY, CDR2 SVGAGI. The CDR3 totals 12 residues. The PCR contained 60 Vbeta and 13 Jbeta primers. Libraries were prepared by immunoSEQ multiplex PCR; TCRdb keeps only in-frame clonotypes and omits some of them. The table lists fewer than 200,000 clones, 70% to 80% of them singletons. Concerning this clone: What it recognizes is unknown.

The material sequenced was PBMCs. The clonotype was recovered from a man aged 40-55 years in good health and CMV-seronegative. The chain joins TRBV6-5 to TRBJ1-2; D might be TRBD1 (5 bases). The DNA of the CDR3 is TGTGCCAGCAGGGGACTTCCCTATGGCTACACCTTC. It encodes CASRGLPYGYTF.